The present T cell receptor (beta chain) was sequenced within a study of cytomegalovirus exposure and HLA in healthy donors. V lost 5 bases, J lost 4 bases, and 16 bases lay in between. The CDR3 has 15 amino acids. Germline V gene sequence: CDR1 MDHEN, CDR2 SYDVKM. Primers for the PCR totalled 60 Vbeta and 13 Jbeta. This table comes from immunoSEQ multiplex PCR, and its TCRdb copy is limited to in-frame clones, with some not included. The sample records hundreds of thousands of clones, roughly 80% being singletons. The sequencing input was PBMCs. The V and J genes are TRBV28 and TRBJ2-3; the D is unclear. This TCR derives from a middle-aged man in good health and CMV-seronegative. CDR3 DNA sequence: TGTGCCAGCAGTGAAATGGTCCCACAATCAGATACGCAGTATTTT. Its translation is CASSEMVPQSDTQYF.